These T cell receptor beta chains were read from a single sample in a study of blood T cell repertoires in COVID-19. Repertoires were generated with immunoSEQ multiplex PCR, while TCRdb's copy carries only in-frame clones and drops some. The sample lists 15,000 to 20,000 clones, 88% seen once, with roughly 2.5% in the top ten. Sequenced: peripheral blood. The receptors were gathered from a human donor in a cohort sampled during active COVID-19. The CDR3 runs from the conserved cysteine through the conserved F or W. D genes are given only for firm matches. Clone size, where shown, is once, few, many, or a class for clones that have expanded.

v_call,d_call,j_call,clone_size,cdr3_nt,cdr3_aa
TRBV4-3,TRBD2,TRBJ2-5,once,TGCGCCAGCAGCCCGGGACTAGCGGGAGTGGCAGAGACCCAGTACTTC,CASSPGLAGVAETQYF
TRBV24-1,TRBD1,TRBJ2-2,NA,TGTGCCACCAGTGCCTCGGGACAGGGTGGCAGGGAGCTGTTTTTT,CATSASGQGGRELFF
TRBV5-1,TRBD1,TRBJ1-1,NA,TGCGCCAGCCGTCCCACTCAGGGGGCCAACACTGAAGCTTTCTTT,CASRPTQGANTEAFF
TRBV27,NA,TRBJ2-7,few,TGTGCCAGCAGTTTTATGGGGAGCTTAACTCGCTACGAGCAGTACTTC,CASSFMGSLTRYEQYF
TRBV5-1,NA,TRBJ2-5,NA,TGCGCCAGCAGCCCGGGACTCCCCGAGACCCAGTACTTC,CASSPGLPETQYF
TRBV14,NA,TRBJ1-2,NA,TGTGCCAGCAGCCAAATTCCGGGAGCGGGTGGCTACACCTTC,CASSQIPGAGGYTF
TRBV6-1,NA,TRBJ2-3,NA,TGTGCCAGCAGTGAAATGGGCAGTGCACAAGATACGCAGTATTTT,CASSEMGSAQDTQYF
TRBV3-1/TRBV3-2,TRBD2,TRBJ2-5,NA,TGTGCCAGCAGCCAAGTTCTATCGGGGGGAGAGACCCAGTACTTC,CASSQVLSGGETQYF
TRBV4-1,NA,TRBJ1-1,NA,TGCGCCAGCAGCCAAGATGGGACAAGTAGGGGGACTGAAGCTTTCTTT,CASSQDGTSRGTEAFF
TRBV28,TRBD2,TRBJ2-7,once,TGTGCCAGCAGTTTAACTAGCGCGCTATTTCCTACGAGAGACTTC,CASSLTSALFPTRDF
TRBV7-6,TRBD1,TRBJ2-3,NA,TGTGCCAGCAGTTGGGACAGGGGTTTTCCAGATACGCAGTATTTT,CASSWDRGFPDTQYF
TRBV6-1,TRBD1,TRBJ1-1,NA,TGTGCCAGCAGTGAAGTGGGACAGTTACCGAACACTGAAGCTTTCTTT,CASSEVGQLPNTEAFF
TRBV14,NA,TRBJ1-2,few,TGTGCCAGCAGCCATCGAGCGGCCTACTATGGCTACACCTTC,CASSHRAAYYGYTF
TRBV18,NA,TRBJ2-5,once,TGTGCCAGCTCGCCTAGACTGGGAGAGACCCAGTACTTC,CASSPRLGETQYF
TRBV12-3/TRBV12-4,TRBD1,TRBJ2-7,NA,TGTGCCAGCAGCCGGGGACAGGGGGCCGAGCAGTACTTC,CASSRGQGAEQYF
TRBV9,NA,TRBJ2-7,NA,TGTGCCAGCAGCGTAGGTCGCGGCCGCAGTTACGAGCAGTACTTC,CASSVGRGRSYEQYF
TRBV4-1,NA,TRBJ1-5,NA,TGCGCCAGCAGCTTAGGGGGGGGCCCGAGCAATCAGCCCCAGCATTTT,CASSLGGGPSNQPQHF
TRBV11-2,TRBD2,TRBJ2-5,NA,TGTGCCAGCAGCTCCCCGTCAAGAAGCGGGAGGGCCGGGGAGACCCAGTACTTC,CASSSPSRSGRAGETQYF
TRBV28,NA,TRBJ2-3,NA,TGTGCCAGCAGTTTGGTTGGGCCCGGCGGGGATACGCAGTATTTT,CASSLVGPGGDTQYF
TRBV7-6,TRBD1,TRBJ1-5,NA,TGTGCCAGCAGCTTAGGGGCGGACAGGGGCAATCAGCCCCAGCATTTT,CASSLGADRGNQPQHF
TRBV18,TRBD1,TRBJ1-3,NA,TGTGCCAGCTCACCCGGGGACAGGGCCAACTCTGGAAACACCATATATTTT,CASSPGDRANSGNTIYF
TRBV19,TRBD1,TRBJ2-7,NA,TGTGCCAGTAGTACCCGACAGGGGGCACGGGAGCAGTACTTC,CASSTRQGAREQYF
TRBV12-3/TRBV12-4,TRBD1,TRBJ1-1,NA,TGTGCCAGCAGTTTATCGGGACAGACAGCTTTCTTT,CASSLSGQTAFF
TRBV2,TRBD2,TRBJ2-2,NA,TGTGCCAGCAGGGGGGGGTGGCTAGTGACATTCACCGGGGAGCTGTTTTTT,CASRGGWLVTFTGELFF
TRBV19,TRBD1,TRBJ2-7,NA,TGTGCCAGTAGTACACAGGGGGCCAGCTACGAGCAGTACTTC,CASSTQGASYEQYF
TRBV5-6,NA,TRBJ1-1,NA,TGTGCCAGCAGCTTGGTGGGCCTCCCAGGCCTAATGAACACTGAAGCTTTCTTT,CASSLVGLPGLMNTEAFF
TRBV7-3,NA,TRBJ1-2,NA,TGTGCCAGCAGCTTAACGTCTTTTGGCAGAAACTATGGCTACACCTTC,CASSLTSFGRNYGYTF
TRBV12-3/TRBV12-4,TRBD2,TRBJ2-1,NA,TGTGCCAGCAGTTTTGGACTAGCGGGATTGCAGTTCTTC,CASSFGLAGLQFF
TRBV14,NA,TRBJ2-2,NA,TGTGCCAGCAGCCCCAGGGTGGTCGGGGAGCTGTTTTTT,CASSPRVVGELFF
TRBV7-9,TRBD1,TRBJ1-2,NA,TGTGCCAGCAGCTTAGGGAGTGGGGCAGGGGGTGCCTATGGCTACACCTTC,CASSLGSGAGGAYGYTF
TRBV6-5,TRBD1,TRBJ2-7,once,TGTGCCAGCAGCCCCGGGACAGGGATTCCCTACGAGCAGTACTTC,CASSPGTGIPYEQYF
TRBV5-1,NA,TRBJ1-1,NA,TGCGCCAGCAGCCTAGGACTGGTGAACACTGAAGCTTTCTTT,CASSLGLVNTEAFF
TRBV27,NA,TRBJ1-6,NA,TGTGCCAGCAGTGGGGGACACTTTTCACCCCTCCACTTT,CASSGGHFSPLHF
TRBV19,NA,TRBJ2-7,once,TGTGCCAGTAGTATACAGGGTCGAGTTCCCACCGACGAGCAGTACTTC,CASSIQGRVPTDEQYF
TRBV2,NA,TRBJ2-7,NA,TGTGCCAGCAGTGGGGCGGGGTTCTACGAGCAGTACTTC,CASSGAGFYEQYF
TRBV21-1,NA,TRBJ1-2,NA,TGTGCCAGCAGCAAAGGCAGGAACTATGGCTACACCTTC,CASSKGRNYGYTF
TRBV3-1/TRBV3-2,TRBD1,TRBJ2-4,NA,TGTGCCAGCAGCCAAGATCGACAGGGATCATGGAGGAACATTCAGTACTTC,CASSQDRQGSWRNIQYF
TRBV2,TRBD2,TRBJ2-5,few,TGTGCCAGCAGACTAGCGGGGTGGTCCCAGTACTTC,CASRLAGWSQYF
TRBV12-3/TRBV12-4,NA,TRBJ1-1,NA,TGTGCCAGCAGTTTAGTCTCGAACACTGAAGCTTTCTTT,CASSLVSNTEAFF
TRBV28,NA,TRBJ2-7,NA,TGTGCCAGCAGTCTATACACTAGTCCCGCTATGACAGTAAAAGCGGGCGAGCAGTACTTC,CASSLYTSPAMTVKAGEQYF
TRBV5-1,TRBD2,TRBJ2-1,NA,TGCGCCAGCAGCTCCAATACGGGACTAGCGGGAATAAATGAGCAGTTCTTC,CASSSNTGLAGINEQFF
TRBV5-6,NA,TRBJ2-3,NA,TGTGCCAGCAGCCCCAGAAGGCGGCTCGAAAGGGATACGCAGTATTTT,CASSPRRRLERDTQYF
TRBV18,NA,TRBJ1-2,NA,TGTGCCAGCTCAGAAAACTGGATGAGGGGGAACTATGGCTACACCTTC,CASSENWMRGNYGYTF
TRBV9,NA,TRBJ1-1,NA,TGTGCCAGCAGCGTAGGCGGGGCGACACTGGCGTCTGAAGCTTTCTTT,CASSVGGATLASEAFF
TRBV24-1,NA,TRBJ1-6,NA,TGTGCCACCAGGGACTCTAGGAGTACAAATTCACCCCTCCACTTT,CATRDSRSTNSPLHF